The clone carrying this TCR beta chain was observed a handful of times. Antigen unknown. A second PCR of 7 to 11 cycles used a sample-barcoded 5' primer and a J-beta primer mix. One entry per CDR3 protein results from TCRdb running MiXCR on the 5' RACE reads. The top ten hold under 15% of the sample, which has 950,000 to 1,200,000 distinct CDR3 sequences, 35% to 40% seen once. This record belongs to a study of blood T cells in healthy people across ages. Study-level results: Lack of knowledge of donor CMV status possibly confounded expanded clonotype changes.

V was trimmed by 6 bases and J by 2 bases, leaving 10 bases between them. The CDR3 has 13 residues. CDR1 is MNHNY and CDR2 is SVGAGI in the germline V gene (reference sequence). Sequencing was carried out using blood. The TCR sequence derives from a man between 18 and 29 years old in good health. The J gene is TRBJ2-5, the V gene TRBV6-6; D unclear. The CDR3 loop is CASSQRSQETQYF. The CDR3 coding sequence is TGTGCCAGCAGCCAGAGGTCTCAAGAGACCCAGTACTTC.